This T cell receptor beta chain was captured by sequencing in a study of T cell clonotyping in hematopoietic cell transplantation. Overall study results and limits: Higher Inverse Simpson Index values in graft donor and pretransplant recipient predicted broader posttransplant TCR diversity. Recipient TCR diversity dropped after transplant; expanded clonotypes rose from day 30 to 180. Few recipient clonotypes overlapped donors; over 95% were de novo at given depth.

Germline CDR1 MNHEY, CDR2 SVGAGI. Trimming took 8 bases from V and 6 from J; bases not matched to a gene: 11. This CDR3 is 15 amino acids long. In this sample, this clone turned up a few times. Its antigen is unidentified. Clones were sequenced by immunoSEQ multiplex PCR, and TCRdb holds only the in-frame ones, with some missing. The data contain about 4,400 clones, about 74% of them singletons. Recipients were bled about 28 days pretransplant and at posttransplant days 30, 100, 180. The material sequenced was PBMCs, taken 100 days after allogeneic stem cell transplant. The sequence was obtained from a male patient between 60 and 69 years old who had an allogeneic stem cell transplant, so the T cells may come from the graft donor. Some clones in this sample may be carry-over from other donors' samples. The V call is TRBV6-5, the J call TRBJ2-1; TRBD2 matches 9 bases. The chain's CDR3 is CASSKHLAGINEQFF. The CDR3 bases are TGTGCCAGCTCCAAACACCTAGCGGGAATCAATGAGCAGTTCTTC.